This TCR beta chain appears in the sequencing data of a study of blood T cell repertoires in COVID-19 (dated by TCRdb to 2020 to 2022). About the full investigation: Collaborator samples came from the United States, Italy and Spain and covered acute and convalescent phases of COVID-19. The prospective study material was composed of cDNA or gDNA derived from T cells, B-cell-depleted T cells, or PBMCs. Deeply sampled blood TCRbeta repertoires from subjects exposed to, actively infected with, or recovered from COVID-19 were included in the dataset. A freely available public database, intended as a resource for researchers studying the immune response to SARS-CoV-2, is where the repertoires were released. Samples were obtained from the ongoing ImmuneRACE study (first 160 participants) and from some 1,300 subjects provided by 6 global collaborators. A de-identified subject ID, COVID-19 status, age in years and sex were almost always included in the sample metadata. Where available, HLA class I and class II types were obtained from metadata supplied by the sample provider rather than from assay-based typing.

The immunoSEQ Assay, a bias-controlled multiplex PCR, was used to amplify TCRbeta CDR3 regions from genomic DNA. On the study's bioinformatics: Within the assay, amplification of reference gene primers was used to estimate how many nucleated cells each sample contained. Sequence reads were collapsed and filtered to measure the absolute abundance of every unique TCRbeta CDR3 rearrangement. For each sample, productive Simpson clonality was calculated as the square root of Simpson's diversity index over productive rearrangements. TCRdb took this table from immuneACCESS and kept in-frame rearrangements with V and J called. Such tables lack part of the clones; where checked against another copy, unresolved V genes explain under half of the gap, and the rest is unexplained. V and J calls plus clone size are reproduced from that table; the DNA served to infer D and trimming. Present in this sample are 75,000 to 95,000 clones, more than 70% of which were seen just once. About 2.7% of the sample belongs to the ten largest clones.

A remark on this clone: Its antigen is currently not known. Base qualities are missing; no much larger clone stands one base away.

Whole blood was collected in K2EDTA tubes by collaborating institutions according to the institutions' own protocols. For TCRbeta analysis, collaborators shipped samples in one of three forms: frozen whole blood, isolated PBMCs, or DNA extracted from either of those sample types. General study outcomes and caveats: How much clinical and demographic metadata was included differed by source and by participant, and the metadata was provided uncurated.

The source is an elderly woman with acute or convalescent COVID-19. Sequenced: peripheral blood.

The sequence in DNA is TGTGCCAGCAGCCCAGGGGCCGGGGAGCTGTTTTTT. Its translation reads: CASSPGAGELFF. The chain is assembled from TRBV7-3 and TRBJ2-2; the best D guess is TRBD1, with 6 bases matching. The CDR3, cysteine through phenylalanine, is 12 amino acids long. Only the CDR3 part of the read is kept: 36 bases, read in frame from the first base. The germline V gene encodes CDR1 SGHTA and CDR2 FQGTGA. V lost 5 bases and J lost 6 bases; the stretch between them is 7 bases long.